This T cell receptor beta chain appears in the sequencing data of a study of blood T cell repertoires in COVID-19. Study in general: T cells, B-cell-depleted T cells, or PBMCs supplied cDNA or gDNA.

There are 15 residues in the CDR3. Germline loops: CDR1 LNHDA, CDR2 SQIVND (reference sequence). Unmatched junction bases numbered 13, after V lost 10 bases and J lost 3 bases. TCRdb's table, derived via immunoSEQ multiplex PCR, lists solely in-frame clones and lacks some. Among tens of thousands of clones, approximately 80% were seen once, and the ten largest hold roughly 6.9%. The sequenced sample consisted of peripheral blood. The receptor was derived from a man aged 55 to 69 with acute or convalescent COVID-19. The chain carries TRBV19 and TRBJ2-3, with 7 bases matching TRBD1. The CDR3 is CATQTGVGRTDTQYF. Written as DNA, the CDR3 is TGTGCCACCCAAACAGGGGTTGGGCGAACAGATACGCAGTATTTT.